Listed below are T cell receptor beta chains from one sample, sequenced in a study of OX40 agonist ivuxolimab in advanced cancers. Using immunoSEQ multiplex PCR, the repertoire was profiled, and TCRdb retains in-frame clones only, with some absent. The sample has about 34,000 clones, roughly 80% seen once. Sequences were derived from CD4+ or CD8+ T cells sorted from blood, sampled in a trial of the OX40 agonist ivuxolimab. Source of these receptors: an adult with an advanced solid tumor such as melanoma, head and neck, liver or kidney cancer. Both conserved end residues are part of each CDR3. Each record gives: J gene, D gene, clone size, V gene, CDR3 protein, CDR3 DNA. The D gene is left open where the match is weak. Some rows mark clone size as missing; the rest say once, few, many or name a class of expanded clone.

>TRBJ1-2|NA|NA|TRBV19
CASSITGSILKGYTF
TGTGCCAGTAGTATTACGGGCAGTATACTGAAAGGCTACACCTTC
>TRBJ1-2|NA|NA|TRBV25-1
CASRVGDGYTF
TGTGCCAGCAGGGTTGGAGATGGCTACACCTTC
>TRBJ2-7|NA|NA|TRBV5-4
CASSLGSVSSGEQYF
TGTGCCAGCAGCTTGGGATCGGTTAGCAGTGGCGAGCAGTACTTC
>TRBJ1-2|NA|NA|TRBV28
CASSRSSSLGKGYTF
TGTGCCAGCAGTCGCTCTTCGTCACTAGGGAAGGGCTACACCTTC
>TRBJ2-1|TRBD1|NA|TRBV19
CASSIDRDRQFF
TGTGCCAGTAGTATAGATAGGGACAGGCAGTTCTTC
>TRBJ2-2|TRBD1|once|TRBV2
CASSPDRVNGELFF
TGTGCCAGCAGCCCCGACAGGGTCAACGGGGAGCTGTTTTTT
>TRBJ2-3|NA|NA|TRBV11-3
CASSLVGRDTDTQYF
TGTGCCAGCAGCTTAGTCGGCAGGGACACAGATACGCAGTATTTT
>TRBJ2-7|NA|NA|TRBV28
CASSSQDEQYF
TGTGCCAGCAGTTCTCAAGACGAGCAGTACTTC
>TRBJ1-1|NA|once|TRBV4-3
CASSLSENTEAFF
TGCGCCAGCAGCCTCTCGGAGAACACTGAAGCTTTCTTT
>TRBJ1-2|NA|NA|TRBV18
CASSPPSTDSLYGYTF
TGTGCCAGCTCACCACCGTCGACGGACAGCCTCTATGGCTACACCTTC
>TRBJ1-1|TRBD1|NA|TRBV18
CASSPGTDAFF
TGTGCCAGCTCACCAGGGACAGATGCTTTCTTT
>TRBJ2-7|NA|once|TRBV4-3
CASSQGPSYEQYF
TGCGCCAGCAGCCAAGGGCCCTCCTACGAGCAGTACTTC
>TRBJ2-7|TRBD2|NA|TRBV5-1
CASSFSSGRADYEQYF
TGCGCCAGCAGCTTCTCTAGCGGGAGGGCCGATTACGAGCAGTACTTC
>TRBJ2-3|NA|NA|TRBV6-6
CATMGPPGTDTQYF
TGTGCCACGATGGGACCCCCAGGCACAGATACGCAGTATTTT
>TRBJ2-7|TRBD1|NA|TRBV19
CASSKGTAPYEQYF
TGTGCCAGTAGTAAAGGGACAGCGCCCTACGAGCAGTACTTC
>TRBJ1-2|TRBD1|few|TRBV5-1
CASNPGTGVANYGYTF
TGCGCCAGCAACCCGGGGACAGGAGTAGCTAACTATGGCTACACCTTC
>TRBJ1-1|TRBD1|once|TRBV6-6
CASRPQGAYHMGAFF
TGTGCCAGCAGGCCACAGGGGGCGTACCATATGGGAGCTTTCTTT
>TRBJ2-1|NA|NA|TRBV11-3
CASSRTGSLGGGEQFF
TGTGCCAGCAGCCGGACCGGGTCCCTCGGTGGGGGTGAGCAGTTCTTC
>TRBJ2-7|NA|NA|TRBV10-3
CAISEAGSSYEQYF
TGTGCCATCAGTGAGGCGGGTAGCTCCTACGAGCAGTACTTC
>TRBJ1-2|NA|NA|TRBV7-8
CASSLVLIGYGYTF
TGTGCCAGCAGCTTAGTTCTAATTGGCTATGGCTACACCTTC